Reported below is one TCR beta chain. V lost 7 bases and J lost 2, with 15 bases in between. The CDR3 totals 15 residues. From germline, CDR1 is MGHDK and CDR2 SYGVNS. The data were produced by immunoSEQ multiplex PCR, yet TCRdb's version contains in-frame clones alone and is incomplete. The repertoire includes tens of thousands of clones, around 95% of them detected once, and around 1.4% sits in the top ten. This sample was included in a study of T cell changes during pregnancy in multiple sclerosis. The source was peripheral blood, collected in the third trimester of pregnancy. The V call is TRBV25-1, the J call TRBJ2-1, with a possible D match to TRBD1 (6 bases). The clonotype was recovered from a female donor in good health, enrolled as a control in a pregnancy study. The CDR3 region is CASIRAGGTYNEQFF. As DNA, the CDR3 is TGTGCCAGCATTCGCGCTGGGGGCACCTACAATGAGCAGTTCTTC.